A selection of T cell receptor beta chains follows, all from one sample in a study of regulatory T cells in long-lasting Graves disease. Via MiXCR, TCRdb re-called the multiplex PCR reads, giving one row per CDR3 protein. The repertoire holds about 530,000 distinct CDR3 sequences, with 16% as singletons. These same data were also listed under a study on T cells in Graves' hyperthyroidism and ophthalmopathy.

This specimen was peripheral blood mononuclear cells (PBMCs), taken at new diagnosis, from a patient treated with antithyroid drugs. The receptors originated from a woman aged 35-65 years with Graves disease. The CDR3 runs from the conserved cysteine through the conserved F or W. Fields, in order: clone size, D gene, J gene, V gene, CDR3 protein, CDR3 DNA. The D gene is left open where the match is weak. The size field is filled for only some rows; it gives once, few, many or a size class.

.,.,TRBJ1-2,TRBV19,CASVAGANYTF,TGTGCCAGTGTCGCGGGGGCGAACTACACCTTC
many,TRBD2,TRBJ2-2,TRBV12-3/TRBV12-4,CASRRSGGANTGELFF,TGTGCCAGCAGACGAAGCGGGGGGGCGAACACCGGGGAGCTGTTTTTT
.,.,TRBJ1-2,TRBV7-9,CASSSETRSYGYTF,TGTGCCAGCAGTTCAGAGACTCGGAGCTATGGCTACACCTTC
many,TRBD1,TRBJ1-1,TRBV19,CASSKWDREYEAFF,TGTGCCAGTAGTAAGTGGGACAGGGAGTATGAAGCTTTCTTT
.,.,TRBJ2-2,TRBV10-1,CASSPYGGPGGELFF,TGCGCCAGCAGCCCCTACGGGGGGCCCGGCGGGGAGCTGTTTTTT
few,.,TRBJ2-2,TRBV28,CASSFSTGRGPGELFF,TGTGCCAGCAGTTTCAGTACGGGCAGGGGTCCCGGGGAGCTGTTTTTT
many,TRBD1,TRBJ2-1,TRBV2,CASSRNTGGKTYNEQFF,TGTGCCAGCAGTAGAAACACAGGGGGTAAAACCTACAATGAGCAGTTCTTC
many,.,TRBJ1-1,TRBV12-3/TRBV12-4,CASSQEPPRGDAFF,TGTGCCAGCAGCCAAGAACCCCCTCGGGGAGATGCTTTCTTT
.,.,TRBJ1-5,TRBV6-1,CASASRDSNQPQHF,TGTGCCAGCGCTAGCCGGGACAGCAATCAGCCCCAGCATTTT
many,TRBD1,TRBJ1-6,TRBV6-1,CASRTGGNNSPLHF,TGTGCCAGCCGAACAGGGGGCAATAATTCACCCCTCCACTTT
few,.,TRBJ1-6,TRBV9,CASSAQDSPLHF,TGTGCCAGCAGCGCACAGGATTCACCCCTCCACTTT
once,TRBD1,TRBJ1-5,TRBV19,CASSTADRALDSDQPQHF,TGTGCCAGTAGTACTGCGGACAGGGCTCTTGATAGCGATCAGCCCCAGCATTTT
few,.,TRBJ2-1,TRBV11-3,CASSRTRGEQFF,TGTGCCAGCAGCCGTACTAGAGGTGAGCAGTTCTTC
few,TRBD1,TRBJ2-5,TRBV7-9,CASSRNGQGETF,TGTGCCAGCAGCCGTAATGGACAGGGGGAAACCTTC
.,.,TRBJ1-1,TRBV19,CASIAGYGEAFF,TGTGCCAGTATTGCGGGCTATGGTGAAGCTTTCTTT
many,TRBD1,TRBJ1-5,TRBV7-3,CASSLSTGTAYSNQPQHF,TGTGCCAGCAGCTTATCAACCGGGACAGCATATAGCAATCAGCCCCAGCATTTT
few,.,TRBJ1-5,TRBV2,CASSYSTALGPQHF,TGTGCCAGCAGTTACTCGACAGCCTTGGGGCCCCAGCATTTT
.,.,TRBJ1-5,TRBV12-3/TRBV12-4,CASSSWGRPQHF,TGTGCCAGCAGTTCATGGGGTCGGCCCCAGCATTTT
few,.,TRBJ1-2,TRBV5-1,CASSQGSGPNYGYTF,TGCGCCAGCAGCCAGGGATCCGGCCCTAACTATGGCTACACCTTC
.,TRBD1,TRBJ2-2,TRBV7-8,CASSFQGAPAGELFF,TGTGCCAGCAGCTTTCAGGGGGCGCCAGCCGGGGAGCTGTTTTTT
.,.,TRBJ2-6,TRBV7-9,CASSPTLFGANVLTF,TGTGCCAGCAGCCCTACGTTGTTCGGGGCCAACGTCCTGACTTTC
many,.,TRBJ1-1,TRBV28,CASSADFLNTEAFF,TGTGCCAGCAGCGCTGACTTTCTGAACACTGAAGCTTTCTTT
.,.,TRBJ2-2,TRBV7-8,CASSLAMGFLLLTGELFF,TGTGCCAGCAGCTTAGCGATGGGGTTCCTACTCTTGACCGGGGAGCTGTTTTTT
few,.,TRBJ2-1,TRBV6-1,CASRSKNEQFF,TGTGCCAGCAGATCAAAAAATGAGCAGTTCTTC
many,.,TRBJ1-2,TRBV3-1,CASSQNRANYGYTF,TGTGCCAGCAGCCAAAACAGGGCTAACTATGGCTACACCTTC
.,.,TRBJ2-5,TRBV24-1,CATSGEGTVQETQYF,TGTGCCACCAGTGGGGAAGGGACGGTTCAAGAGACCCAGTACTTC
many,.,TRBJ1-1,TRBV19,CASSIRVNTEAFF,TGTGCCAGTAGTATACGCGTGAACACTGAAGCTTTCTTT
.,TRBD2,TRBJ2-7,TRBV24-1,CATSEPSGVYEQYF,TGTGCCACCAGTGAGCCTAGCGGGGTCTACGAGCAGTACTTC
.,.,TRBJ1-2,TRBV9,CASSRPGDYTF,TGTGCCAGCAGCCGACCGGGAGACTACACCTTC